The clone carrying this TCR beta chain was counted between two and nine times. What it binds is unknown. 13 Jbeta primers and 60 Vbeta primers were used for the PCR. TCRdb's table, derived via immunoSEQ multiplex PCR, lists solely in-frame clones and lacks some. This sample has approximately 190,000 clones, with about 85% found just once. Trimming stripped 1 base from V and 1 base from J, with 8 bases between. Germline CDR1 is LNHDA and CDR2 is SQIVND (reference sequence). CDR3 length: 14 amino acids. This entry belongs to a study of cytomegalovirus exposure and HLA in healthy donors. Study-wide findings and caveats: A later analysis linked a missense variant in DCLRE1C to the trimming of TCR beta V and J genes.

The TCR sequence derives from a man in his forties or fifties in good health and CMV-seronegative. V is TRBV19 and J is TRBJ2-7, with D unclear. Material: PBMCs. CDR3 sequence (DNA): TGTGCCAGTAGTATAGTATCAGGATCCTACGAGCAGTACTTC. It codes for CASSIVSGSYEQYF.